This T cell receptor beta chain was obtained from a study of cytomegalovirus exposure and HLA in healthy donors. Overall study results and limits: Rare TCR sequences predominated, though certain public TCRs were found in many donors. TCR beta sequences reportedly predicted the HLA-A and HLA-B alleles of most subjects accurately.

In the PCR, 60 Vbeta and 13 Jbeta primers were used. Generated by immunoSEQ multiplex PCR, the TCRdb table keeps only in-frame clones and is missing some. Here the sample spans some 110,000 clones, approximately 76% being singletons. As to this clone: Its antigen is still unknown.

What was sequenced was PBMCs. This TCR was recovered from a man aged 45-65 years in good health and CMV-seropositive.

The DNA of the CDR3 is TGCAGCGTTGAAGTCCGAGGCGGGACTAGCGGGAGCGAGCAGTACTTC. Protein sequence: CSVEVRGGTSGSEQYF. This chain links TRBV29-1 with TRBJ2-7; 14 nucleotides align to TRBD2. The CDR3 contains 16 residues. Germline V CDR1 and CDR2: SQVTM, ANQGSEA. J lost 6 bases, V lost 1 base, and 8 bases had no gene match.